The sample holds one count of the clone carrying this TCR beta chain. The data were taken from a study of T cells after yellow fever vaccination. As for the study in general: Preparation of the low-cell-number fractions used SMART-Seq v4 Ultra Low Input.

CDR1 and CDR2 (germline): MDHEN, SYDVKM. Trimming stripped 6 bases from V and 6 bases from J, with 13 bases between. There are 13 residues in the CDR3. TCRdb processed the 5' RACE reads anew with MiXCR; each CDR3 protein has one entry. There are around 310,000 distinct CDR3 sequences in the sample; roughly 3.5% occur only once, and about a quarter lies in the top ten. The chain is built from TRBV28 and TRBJ2-3; D uncertain. Sequenced here: PBMCs, sampled on the day of the yellow fever booster vaccination. The TCR sequence derives from a man aged 18 to 35 who received the YFV17D yellow fever vaccine. The CDR3 DNA reads as TGTGCCAGCAGATACACTCCAGGTGATACGCAGTATTTT. This codes for CASRYTPGDTQYF. Supplemented by reference TRBV28 and TRBJ2-3, the full variable domain reads DVKVTQSSRYLVKRTGEKVFLECVQDMDHENMFWYRQDPGLGLRLIYFSYDVKMKEKGDIPEGYSVSREKKERFSLILESASTNQTSMYLCASRYTPGDTQYFGPGTRLTVL.